These T cell receptor beta chains were read from a single sample in a study of blood T cells in healthy people across ages. TCRdb re-called the 5' RACE reads through MiXCR, storing one row per CDR3 protein. Of nearly 1 million distinct CDR3 sequences in the sample, just over 50% were seen once. The sample comprised blood. The receptors shown here come from a woman between 55 and 75 years old in good health. Each CDR3 is given with its conserved first and last residue. A D gene is named only where the DNA matches it firmly. Size values are once, few and many counts, or a class for expanded clones, and some rows have none.

J	size	D	V	DNA	CDR3
TRBJ2-5	-	TRBD2	TRBV27	TGTGCCAGCAGCCGACGACTAGCGGGGGGCCTAAAAGAGACCCAGTACTTC	CASSRRLAGGLKETQYF
TRBJ2-5	-	-	TRBV7-9	TGTGCCAGCAGCTTAATGGCCACTGAAGAGACCCAGTACTTC	CASSLMATEETQYF
TRBJ2-1	-	TRBD1	TRBV25-1	TGTGCCAGCAGTGTTGTGGGACAGGGATCCAATGAGCAGTTCTTC	CASSVVGQGSNEQFF
TRBJ2-6	-	-	TRBV30	TGTGCCTGCACCCGAATGGGCCCTGGGGCCAACGTCCTGACTTTC	CACTRMGPGANVLTF
TRBJ2-3	-	-	TRBV20-1	TGCAGTGCTAGAGATATGCGCCAGGGTAGCACAGATACGCAGTATTTT	CSARDMRQGSTDTQYF
TRBJ1-6	-	TRBD1	TRBV2	TGTGCCAGCAGGACCGGGACAGGGGTAAATTCACCCCTCCACTTT	CASRTGTGVNSPLHF
TRBJ2-1	-	-	TRBV20-1	TGCAGTGCTGTGAGGGGGGAATTAAATGAGCAGTTCTTC	CSAVRGELNEQFF
TRBJ2-4	few	TRBD2	TRBV6-1	TGTGCCAGACAGGGCTTCCCTCGATCGGGAGGGGTAGCCAAAAACATTCAGTACTTC	CARQGFPRSGGVAKNIQYF
TRBJ2-1	-	-	TRBV20-1	TGCAGTGCTACGGCTGAAGAGCAGTTCTTC	CSATAEEQFF
TRBJ1-4	once	-	TRBV6-2/TRBV6-3	TGTGCCAGCAGTGATACAGGGTCCCCTAATGAAAAACTGTTTTTT	CASSDTGSPNEKLFF
TRBJ2-5	-	TRBD1	TRBV2	TGTGCCGGCAGTGTGGACAGGGGGGCGAGGGAGACCCAGTACTTC	CAGSVDRGARETQYF
TRBJ2-1	-	TRBD1	TRBV29-1	TGCAGCGTTGACAAGGGGGCACGGGAGCAGTTCTTC	CSVDKGAREQFF
TRBJ2-7	-	TRBD1	TRBV12-3/TRBV12-4	TGTGCCAGCAGGGGGGACAGGGTCGAGCAGTACTTC	CASRGDRVEQYF
TRBJ1-2	once	-	TRBV28	TGTGCCAGCAGTGCCGTCCCGGGACATGAAGGCTACACCTTC	CASSAVPGHEGYTF
TRBJ2-5	few	TRBD2	TRBV28	TGTGCCAGCAGTTTAACGCGGGGAGGGGCGGAGACCCAGTACTTC	CASSLTRGGAETQYF
TRBJ2-5	many	-	TRBV29-1	TGCAGCGTTGGACTACCACTCCAAGAGACCCAGTACTTC	CSVGLPLQETQYF
TRBJ2-1	-	TRBD2	TRBV9	TGTGCCGGCAGCGTAGAGTCAGGCCGTAGCGGGAAGGTTGGCAATGAGCAGTTCTTC	CAGSVESGRSGKVGNEQFF
TRBJ2-5	-	TRBD2	TRBV12-3/TRBV12-4	TGTGTCAGCAGCTCCCCGGGACTAGCGGATCAAGAGACCCAGTACTTC	CVSSSPGLADQETQYF
TRBJ2-5	few	-	TRBV10-2	TGCGCCAGCAGTGAGCCCGCTTCTCCCCAAGAGACCCAGTACTTC	CASSEPASPQETQYF
TRBJ2-6	-	TRBD2	TRBV11-2	TGTGCCAGCAGCTTAAGGCTAGCGGGAGCTGGGACCAACGTCCTGACTTTC	CASSLRLAGAGTNVLTF
TRBJ1-5	few	TRBD1	TRBV12-3/TRBV12-4	TGTGCCAGCAGTCGGACAGGGTATAGCAATCAGCCCCAGCATTTT	CASSRTGYSNQPQHF
TRBJ2-2	-	-	TRBV3-1	TGTGCCAGCAGCCAAGGCTTGCACACCGGGGAGCTGTTTTTT	CASSQGLHTGELFF
TRBJ1-2	many	TRBD1	TRBV10-3	TGTGCCATCAGTGGACAGGGAGCGCGTGGCTACACCTTC	CAISGQGARGYTF
TRBJ1-5	-	-	TRBV12-3/TRBV12-4	TGTGCCAGCAGTTTTAGGTCTAGCAATCAGCCCCAGCATTTT	CASSFRSSNQPQHF
TRBJ2-1	-	-	TRBV2	TGTGCCAGCGGGGCAGGAGGTTCCTACAATGAGCAGTTCTTC	CASGAGGSYNEQFF
TRBJ2-6	-	TRBD1	TRBV28	TGTGCCAGCAGTTCGCCCTACAGGGGGAGCTCTGGGGCCAACGTCCTGACTTTC	CASSSPYRGSSGANVLTF
TRBJ2-7	-	TRBD2	TRBV7-7	TGTGCCGGCAGCTTAGCGGGAGGTAGATCCGAGCAGTACTTC	CAGSLAGGRSEQYF
TRBJ1-1	-	-	TRBV7-9	TGTGCCAGCAGCTTATTCTTAGCGAGGGGGGAAGCTTTCTTT	CASSLFLARGEAFF
TRBJ2-5	few	TRBD1	TRBV29-1	TGCAGCACCCTGGCCTACAGGGGCCAAGAGACCCAGTACTTC	CSTLAYRGQETQYF
TRBJ1-4	few	-	TRBV29-1	TGCAGCGTTGGTGTGGGGAATAATGAAAAACTGTTTTTT	CSVGVGNNEKLFF
TRBJ2-5	many	-	TRBV29-1	TGCAGCGCCCTAGAGGAGACCCAGTACTTC	CSALEETQYF
TRBJ2-3	-	-	TRBV3-1	TGTACCAGCAGCCAAGGTGGGGGAGTAACAGATACGCAGTATTTT	CTSSQGGGVTDTQYF
TRBJ2-3	-	-	TRBV29-1	TGCAGCGTTGAAGATTGGGCCACAGATACGCAGTATTTT	CSVEDWATDTQYF
TRBJ2-1	-	-	TRBV2	TGTGCCAGCAGTGAAGCACTAGCCATTGAGCAGTTCTTC	CASSEALAIEQFF
TRBJ2-1	once	-	TRBV29-1	TGCAGCCACATGGCGGGAAGCTACAATGAGCAGTTCTTC	CSHMAGSYNEQFF
TRBJ2-3	once	TRBD2	TRBV9	TGTGCCAGCAGCACCTTAGCGGGAGATACGCAGTATTTT	CASSTLAGDTQYF
TRBJ2-7	-	-	TRBV7-2	TGTGCCAGCAGCCCCTTGAAGCTAGGAAACGAGCAGTACTTC	CASSPLKLGNEQYF
TRBJ2-3	few	-	TRBV6-6	TGTGCCACCCTCTACGCAGATACGCAGTATTTT	CATLYADTQYF
TRBJ2-2	-	-	TRBV12-3/TRBV12-4	TGTGCCAGCAGTTTAGGGCGCCCGAACACCGGGGAGCTGTTTTTT	CASSLGRPNTGELFF
TRBJ2-4	once	-	TRBV3-1	TGTGCCAGCAGCCCCGGGACCCGGACACCGCAGTACTTC	CASSPGTRTPQYF
TRBJ2-7	-	-	TRBV27	TGTGCCAGCACCCCAGGCCCTTCTTACTACGAGCAGTACTTC	CASTPGPSYYEQYF
TRBJ2-3	-	TRBD2	TRBV27	TGTGCCAGCAGTTTACTAGCGGCACGCACAGATACGCAGTATTTT	CASSLLAARTDTQYF
TRBJ1-4	few	-	TRBV4-1	TGCGCCAGCAGCCCCAGGGGATTGGGTGAAAAACTGTTTTTT	CASSPRGLGEKLFF
TRBJ1-4	-	TRBD1	TRBV7-6	TGTGCCAGCAGCGCCACCCGGACAGGGGGAAAACTGTTTTTT	CASSATRTGGKLFF
TRBJ2-3	-	-	TRBV20-1	TGCAGTGCTCCGCGGTCCATAAGACTCAGCACAGATACGCAGTATTTT	CSAPRSIRLSTDTQYF
TRBJ2-7	-	TRBD2	TRBV9	TGTGCCAGCAGCCCCTGGACTAGCGGGACTAATTCCTACGAGCAGTACTTC	CASSPWTSGTNSYEQYF
TRBJ1-1	few	-	TRBV12-3/TRBV12-4	TGTGCCAGCAACCATAGACGCATGAACACTGAAGCTTTCTTT	CASNHRRMNTEAFF
TRBJ2-7	few	-	TRBV6-2/TRBV6-3	TGTGCCAGCAATGACAGAGACTACGAGCAGTACTTC	CASNDRDYEQYF
TRBJ1-4	once	TRBD1	TRBV6-5	TGTGCCAGCAGTTACTCCGGGACAGGGGGCGGAAAACTGTTTTTT	CASSYSGTGGGKLFF
TRBJ2-7	-	-	TRBV5-1	TGCGCCAGCAGCTTGCACACGGGATATACTTCCTACGAGCAGTACTTC	CASSLHTGYTSYEQYF
TRBJ2-1	-	TRBD1	TRBV20-1	TGCAGTGCTAGAGCGGGGACAGGGGGTAACAATGAGCAGTTCTTC	CSARAGTGGNNEQFF
TRBJ2-3	-	TRBD1	TRBV3-1	TGTGCCAGCAGCCAAGTGGGGACAGGCACAGAGACGCAGTATTTT	CASSQVGTGTETQYF
TRBJ1-1	few	-	TRBV27	TGTGCCAGCAGTTTTAACCGTGTTACTGAAGCTTTCTTT	CASSFNRVTEAFF
TRBJ2-7	many	TRBD2	TRBV20-1	TGCAGTGCTAGAGTAGGCGGGAGGGCCGGGGAGCAGTACTTC	CSARVGGRAGEQYF
TRBJ2-1	-	TRBD1	TRBV28	TGTGCCAGCAGTTTACGCCCCCGCTCAGGGGGCCGGGAGCAGTTCTTC	CASSLRPRSGGREQFF
TRBJ2-7	few	-	TRBV4-1	TGCGCCAGCAGCCAAATTACGGGAGTAAGCTACGAGCAGTACTTC	CASSQITGVSYEQYF
TRBJ2-7	once	TRBD1	TRBV6-6	TGTGCCAGCAGTTACTCGAGGCAGGGGGCATCCTACGAGCAGTACTTC	CASSYSRQGASYEQYF